This T cell receptor beta chain stems from a study of T cell responses to AZD1222 COVID-19 vaccine. Regarding the study as a whole: Most donors were white British, females outnumbered males, and clonal diversity was possibly underestimated.

The CDR3 is 13 residues long. Germline V gives CDR1 SGHDT, CDR2 YYEEEE. J gave up 4 bases and V 4 bases, and 3 bases lay outside the gene matches. Turning to this clone: Its antigen is unknown.

Sequencing used immunoSEQ multiplex PCR; TCRdb keeps in-frame clones, though not all of them. The top ten hold around 3.1% of the sample, which has approximately 130,000 clones, roughly 93% seen once. This sequence originates from an adult in good health. The genes are TRBV5-6 and TRBJ1-2; 8 nucleotides agree with TRBD1. The material was peripheral blood, obtained on day 0 of AZD1222 vaccination. The CDR3, as DNA: TGTGCCAGCAGCCAGGACAGGGCCTATGGCTACACCTTC. Its protein is CASSQDRAYGYTF.